This entry concerns a single TCR beta chain. The sample is drawn from a study of CD8 T cells in Susac syndrome. The RNA, roughly 0.45 to 1 ug, was put through reverse transcription using random hexamers. Amplification of TCR beta CDR3 was carried out by immunoSEQ multiplex PCR, which covered 54 Vbeta and 13 Jbeta segments. TCRdb recomputed calls from the immunoSEQ multiplex PCR reads with MiXCR, one row per CDR3 protein. The data hold 150,000 to 190,000 distinct CDR3 sequences, with 95% to 96% observed a single time. The sequenced target, TCR beta, came from blood CD8+ and CD4+ T cells. The multiple sclerosis control group was made up of treatment-naive patients with stable or active relapsing-remitting disease. CD8+ and CD4+ T cells were negatively isolated; TEMRA cells were FACS-enriched. This CDR3 comprises 14 residues. Germline V gene lookup returns CDR1 SGHDN and CDR2 FVKESK. V shed 4 bases and J 8 bases; nucleotides not matched to a gene: 9.

The chain has TRBV14 and TRBJ1-2; 8 bases align to TRBD1. Input material: CD8+ T cells from PBMCs. The clonotype originates from a human donor with multiple sclerosis. This chain's CDR3 is CASSRDRTYRGYTF. The CDR3 nucleotides read TGTGCCAGCAGCCGGGACAGGACCTATCGGGGCTACACCTTC.